Listed here are 19 T cell receptor beta chains from one sample, sequenced in a study of cytomegalovirus exposure and HLA in healthy donors. The PCR made use of 60 Vbeta and 13 Jbeta primers. Profiling relied on immunoSEQ multiplex PCR, and the TCRdb table lists in-frame clones only, not all of them. The sample records some 93,000 clones, 70% to 85% being singletons. The sequenced sample was PBMCs. These receptors originate from a man aged 50-60 years in good health and CMV-seronegative.

The V and J genes are TRBV27 and TRBJ2-3; TRBD2 might be the D (5 bases). Trimming cost V 6 bases and J 1 base, with 11 bases left between them. Germline V gene lookup returns CDR1 MNHEY and CDR2 SMNVEV (reference sequence). The CDR3 has 14 residues. The CDR3 spells CASSVIGGTDTQYF. CDR3 sequence (DNA): TGTGCCAGCAGCGTAATCGGGGGCACAGATACGCAGTATTTT.

This chain joins TRBV11-2 and TRBJ1-1; TRBD1 agrees at 9 bases. Trimming took 4 bases from V and 1 from J; bases not matched to a gene: 1. The V gene's germline CDR1 is SGHAT and CDR2 FQNNGV. The CDR3 covers 14 residues. The CDR3 DNA sequence: TGTGCCAGCAGCTCGGGACAGGGGAACACTGAAGCTTTCTTT. It yields the protein CASSSGQGNTEAFF.

The chain joins TRBV19 to TRBJ1-3, with a tentative D call TRBD1 (5 bases). This CDR3 comprises 15 residues. CDR1 and CDR2 (germline): LNHDA, SQIVND (reference sequence). V dropped 6 bases and J dropped 4 bases, with 16 bases sitting between them. The CDR3 protein is CASSTGRAWGNTIYF. In nucleotides, the CDR3 is TGTGCCAGTAGCACAGGCCGCGCGTGGGGAAACACCATATATTTT.

CDR3 coding DNA: TGTGCCAGCGCCAAGGACGGAGGCCAGAGTGAAAAACTGTTTTTT. Translating it yields CASAKDGGQSEKLFF. The chain combines TRBV7-9 with TRBJ1-4; no definite D call. Germline V gene lookup returns CDR1 SEHNR and CDR2 FQNEAQ (reference sequence). The CDR3 is made up of 15 amino acids. Trimming stripped 8 bases from V and 7 bases from J, with 20 bases between.

This sequence joins TRBV5-1 and TRBJ2-2; 9 bases fit TRBD1. The CDR3 has 18 amino acids. Germline V CDR1 and CDR2: SGHRS, YFSETQ. The ends lost 4 bases at V and 3 bases at J; junction bases unmatched: 13. The CDR3 DNA is TGCGCCAGCAGCACGCACCCACAGGGGGCGGGGGACACCGGGGAGCTGTTTTTT. Amino acid sequence: CASSTHPQGAGDTGELFF.

The J gene is TRBJ2-7, the V gene TRBV7-3; 8 bases fit TRBD1. Germline trimming cut 1 base from V and 5 bases from J; bases unmatched to any gene: 7. From germline, CDR1 is SGHTA and CDR2 FQGTGA. This CDR3 region has 15 residues. In DNA form, the CDR3 reads TGTGCCAGCAGCTTAAAAGCAGGGGGCTGGGACGAGCAGTACTTC. This translates into CASSLKAGGWDEQYF. The variable domain in full, completed from reference TRBV7-3 and TRBJ2-7, reads GAGVSQTPSNKVTEKGKYVELRCDPISGHTALYWYRQSLGQGPEFLIYFQGTGAADDSGLPNDRFFAVRPEGSVSTLKIQRTERGDSAVYLCASSLKAGGWDEQYFGPGTRLTVT.

Concerning this clone: Additional DNA sequences in this sample encode the identical CDR3. The CDR3 loop reads CASRTGLAASNEQFF. CDR3 DNA sequence: TGCGCCAGCCGCACGGGACTAGCGGCCAGCAATGAGCAGTTCTTC. This rearrangement joins TRBV4-1 to TRBJ2-1; 11 nucleotides line up with TRBD2. Germline-derived CDR1 and CDR2 are MGHRA and YSYEKL. Trimming took 8 bases from V and 6 from J; bases not matched to a gene: 9. The CDR3 runs to 15 residues.

The J gene is TRBJ2-3, the V gene TRBV28, with 13 bases fitting TRBD2. The CDR3 sequence is 17 residues long. The junction had 6 bases not matched to a gene; V was cut back by 5 bases and J by 1 base. The germline V gene has CDR1 MDHEN and CDR2 SYDVKM. CDR3 sequence: CASSLLAGGGGTDTQYF. The CDR3 bases are TGTGCCAGCAGTCTACTAGCGGGAGGGGGAGGCACAGATACGCAGTATTTT. The variable domain in full, completed from reference TRBV28 and TRBJ2-3, reads DVKVTQSSRYLVKRTGEKVFLECVQDMDHENMFWYRQDPGLGLRLIYFSYDVKMKEKGDIPEGYSVSREKKERFSLILESASTNQTSMYLCASSLLAGGGGTDTQYFGPGTRLTVL.

There are a few counts of this clone. This chain connects TRBV7-9 to TRBJ1-4; TRBD1 might be the D (6 bases). This CDR3 has 14 residues. The germline V gene has CDR1 SEHNR and CDR2 FQNEAQ (reference sequence). With 6 bases removed from V and 4 bases from J, the gap between germline ends came to 12 bases. CDR3 loop: CASRGGGGNEKLFF. The DNA of the CDR3 is TGTGCCAGCAGGGGGGGAGGGGGTAATGAAAAACTGTTTTTT.

In regard to this clone: A junction end diverges from the germline sequence, so it may reflect a read error. V gene TRBV10-2 combines with J gene TRBJ2-7; TRBD1 matches at 10 bases. This CDR3 region has 13 residues. Germline V gene sequence: CDR1 WSHSY, CDR2 SAAADI. The CDR3 region is CASSERRTGGSNF. In DNA, the CDR3 is TGCGCCAGCAGTGAGCGTCGGACAGGGGGATCGAACTTC.

The chain employs TRBV15 and TRBJ2-5; D remains unclear. This CDR3 contains 13 residues. The V end was cut by 1 base, the J end by 5 bases, with 8 bases between. Germline V gene data show CDR1 as LNHNV and CDR2 as YYDKDF (reference sequence). CDR3 nucleotides: TGTGCCACCAGCAGAGGTCCGGAGGAGACCCAGTACTTC. It codes for CATSRGPEETQYF.

The chain uses TRBV5-1 and TRBJ1-1; D is possibly TRBD1 (6 bases). Germline CDR1 and CDR2: SGHRS and YFSETQ. CDR3 length: 15 amino acids. V was trimmed by 0 bases and J by 4 bases, leaving 13 bases between them. The CDR3 loop reads CASSLGAGVFTEAFF. As DNA, the CDR3 is TGCGCCAGCAGCTTGGGGGCAGGGGTATTCACTGAAGCTTTCTTT.

The J gene is TRBJ1-3, the V gene TRBV7-2, with D hard to call. The V and J ends lost 5 bases and 0 bases respectively, with 5 bases between them. From germline, CDR1 is SGHTA and CDR2 FQGNSA. The CDR3 sequence is 13 residues long. This CDR3 reads CASSRYSGNTIYF. CDR3 nucleotides: TGTGCCAGCAGCCGCTACTCTGGAAACACCATATATTTT. The full variable domain, with the rest looked up from reference TRBV7-2 and TRBJ1-3, is GAGVSQSPSNKVTEKGKDVELRCDPISGHTALYWYRQSLGQGLEFLIYFQGNSAPDKSGLPSDRFSAERTGGSVSTLTIQRTQQEDSAVYLCASSRYSGNTIYFGEGSWLTVV.

V is TRBV27 and J is TRBJ2-7; 7 bases agree with TRBD2. Losses at the gene ends were 5 bases for V and 3 bases for J; bases not matched to a gene: 10. The germline V gene has CDR1 MNHEY and CDR2 SMNVEV (reference sequence). CDR3 size: 15 residues. CDR3 residues: CASSPRIGGSYEQYF. CDR3 nucleotides: TGTGCCAGCAGTCCCCGCATTGGCGGGAGCTACGAGCAGTACTTC.

V is TRBV11-2 and J is TRBJ2-5; 8 nucleotides align to TRBD1. With V trimmed by 3 bases and J by 5 bases, 5 bases remained unmatched. The CDR3 sequence is 14 residues long. CDR1 SGHAT and CDR2 FQNNGV come from the germline V gene. The CDR3 region has the DNA TGTGCCAGCAGCTTCAGGGGGCGGTGGGAGACCCAGTACTTC. Translation gives CASSFRGRWETQYF.

The V call is TRBV9, the J call TRBJ2-7; D unclear. With 0 bases removed from V and 5 bases from J, the gap between germline ends came to 12 bases. In germline, CDR1 is SGDLS, CDR2 YYNGEE. This CDR3 is built from 14 residues. The CDR3 sequence: CASSVGGQAHEQYF. The CDR3, as DNA: TGTGCCAGCAGCGTAGGTGGGCAGGCCCACGAGCAGTACTTC. Complete variable domain (other parts from reference TRBV9 and TRBJ2-7): DSGVTQTPKHLITATGQRVTLRCSPRSGDLSVYWYQQSLDQGLQFLIQYYNGEERAKGNILERFSAQQFPDLHSELNLSSLELGDSALYFCASSVGGQAHEQYFGPGTRLTVT.

The chain links TRBV5-1 to TRBJ2-7; a weak D match, TRBD2 (8 bases). This CDR3 contains 16 residues. V was cut by 4 bases and J by 0 bases, with 17 bases left in between. The V gene's germline CDR1 is SGHRS and CDR2 YFSETQ. In DNA, the CDR3 is TGCGCCAGCAGCCCAGGGGGACTAGGCGACTCCTACGAGCAGTACTTC. This gives the protein CASSPGGLGDSYEQYF.

The chain combines TRBV2 with TRBJ2-1; 14 bases agree with TRBD2. The CDR3 is made up of 15 amino acids. CDR1 and CDR2 (germline): SNHLY, FYNNEI. Trimming removed 7 bases from V and 6 bases from J; junction bases left unmatched: 5. The CDR3 region is CASIIGLAGGNEQFF. The CDR3 coding sequence is TGTGCCAGCATAATAGGACTAGCGGGAGGCAATGAGCAGTTCTTC.

The rearrangement joins TRBV19 to TRBJ2-1, with 12 bases lining up with TRBD2. Unmatched junction bases numbered 8, after V lost 6 bases and J lost 8 bases. Germline loops: CDR1 LNHDA, CDR2 SQIVND (reference sequence). The CDR3 totals 15 residues. In nucleotides, the CDR3 is TGTGCCAGTAGCCAGACTAGCGGGAGCTTCGATGAGCAGTTCTTC. This codes for CASSQTSGSFDEQFF.